This T cell receptor (beta chain) stems from a study of blood T cell repertoires in COVID-19. Background on the study: The United States, Italy and Spain were the sources of the acute and convalescent COVID-19 samples. T cells, B-cell-depleted T cells, or PBMCs supplied cDNA or gDNA.

Profiled with immunoSEQ multiplex PCR; TCRdb holds only in-frame clones, not every one. The repertoire holds approximately 290,000 clones, with approximately 85% as singletons. Trimming shortened V by 5 bases and J by 3 bases, and 19 bases separated the two germline ends. This CDR3 region has 16 residues. Germline CDR1 reads SEHNR; CDR2 reads FQNEAQ (reference sequence). Cohort placement rested on clinical history that participants reported themselves. Cohort 3 donors were reported recovered after two negative PCRs, clearance, or symptom resolution. This rearrangement joins TRBV7-9 to TRBJ1-1; perhaps TRBD1 as D (6 bases). What was sequenced was PBMCs or T cells enriched from blood (not recorded which). The receptor was derived from a woman aged 25 to 39 who had recovered from COVID-19. The CDR3 spells CASSNLLQGRDTEAFF. CDR3 coding DNA: TGTGCCAGCAGCAACCTCCTACAGGGTCGGGACACTGAAGCTTTCTTT.